The 19 T cell receptor beta chains presented below share a single source sample, sequenced in a study of identical twins. TCRdb independently ran MiXCR on the 5' RACE reads; one entry per CDR3 protein. The sample gives 450,000 or so distinct CDR3 sequences, roughly 26% of which show up once; 2.5% to 3.5% is in the top ten. In addition, the sample was reused for a study of T cells expressing NK-cell markers.

Material for sequencing was CD4+ T cells sorted from blood. These receptor sequences come from a woman aged 18-29 years in good health.

The V call is TRBV12-3 or TRBV12-4, the J call TRBJ1-4; a weak D match, TRBD1 (5 bases). The CDR3 length is 13 residues. V was cut by 5 bases and J by 5 bases, with 9 bases left in between. CDR3 region: CASSRQINEKLFF. DNA for the CDR3: TGTGCCAGCAGTCGACAGATAAATGAAAAACTGTTTTTT.

In this sample, this clonotype turned up many times. The chain joins TRBV10-3 to TRBJ2-5, with a tentative D call TRBD2 (6 bases). CDR3 length: 14 residues. Germline V gives CDR1 ENHRY, CDR2 SYGVKD. Trimming pared 6 bases from V and 2 bases from J, leaving 13 bases between. The CDR3 DNA follows: TGTGCCATCAGACCGGGACTGGGGCAAGAGACCCAGTACTTC. It translates to CAIRPGLGQETQYF.

The V call is TRBV5-1, the J call TRBJ2-1; 12 bases agree with TRBD2. The CDR3 extends over 18 amino acids. The germline V gene has CDR1 SGHRS and CDR2 YFSETQ. J was trimmed by 3 bases and V by 1 base; bases with no gene match: 8. The CDR3 DNA sequence: TGCGCCAGCAGCTTGCTGCCTAGCGGGGGGGCCAACTACAATGAGCAGTTCTTC. This translates into CASSLLPSGGANYNEQFF. The entire variable domain, with the rest obtained from reference TRBV5-1 and TRBJ2-1, is as follows: KAGVTQTPRYLIKTRGQQVTLSCSPISGHRSVSWYQQTPGQGLQFLFEYFSETQRNKGNFPGRFSGRQFSNSRSEMNVSTLELGDSALYLCASSLLPSGGANYNEQFFGPGTRLTVL.

This sequence joins TRBV14 and TRBJ2-1; 9 bases map to TRBD2. Germline assignment: CDR1 SGHDN and CDR2 FVKESK. This CDR3 spans 14 amino acids. Trimming cost V 5 bases and J 9 bases; bases outside gene matches: 8. The CDR3 sequence: CASSSGTSSPEQFF. The CDR3 DNA is TGTGCCAGCAGCTCCGGGACTAGCTCCCCTGAGCAGTTCTTC.

This clonotype was counted only a few times. The chain's CDR3 is CSVEPGAETQYF. CDR3 DNA: TGCAGCGTTGAACCCGGGGCAGAGACCCAGTACTTC. The chain uses TRBV29-1 and TRBJ2-5; perhaps D is TRBD1 or TRBD2 (5 bases each). V was shortened by 2 bases and J by 4 bases, with 8 bases between the two germline ends. This CDR3 has 12 residues. The germline V gene encodes CDR1 SQVTM and CDR2 ANQGSEA.

This clonotype was observed a handful of times. CDR3 residues: CASSLTGDGEQFF. The CDR3 coding sequence is TGTGCCAGCAGCTTAACCGGGGATGGGGAGCAGTTCTTC. The rearrangement uses TRBV7-3 and TRBJ2-1; TRBD2 might be the D (5 bases). The CDR3 extends over 13 amino acids. Deletions cut 0 bases from V and 10 bases from J, with 10 bases between. Germline CDR1 is SGHTA and CDR2 is FQGTGA.

This clonotype was detected only a few times. The chain uses TRBV20-1 and TRBJ1-4; TRBD1 agrees at 8 bases. The CDR3 has 12 amino acids. Losses at the gene ends were 6 bases for V and 7 bases for J; bases not matched to a gene: 4. Per germline, CDR1 DFQATT and CDR2 SNEGSKA (reference sequence). The CDR3 is CSAQGAGEKLFF. The CDR3 DNA sequence: TGCAGTGCCCAGGGGGCGGGTGAAAAACTGTTTTTT.

J is TRBJ2-1 and V is TRBV7-2; 11 bases line up with TRBD2. Looked up from germline, CDR1 is SGHTA and CDR2 is FQGNSA. The CDR3 totals 17 residues. The junction had 9 bases not matched to a gene; V was cut back by 7 bases and J by 1 base. The CDR3 spells CASTGTSGLSSYNEQFF. The CDR3 DNA reads TGTGCCAGCACGGGGACTAGCGGTTTATCATCCTACAATGAGCAGTTCTTC. Complete variable domain (other parts from reference TRBV7-2 and TRBJ2-1): GAGVSQSPSNKVTEKGKDVELRCDPISGHTALYWYRQSLGQGLEFLIYFQGNSAPDKSGLPSDRFSAERTGGSVSTLTIQRTQQEDSAVYLCASTGTSGLSSYNEQFFGPGTRLTVL.

This clonotype was seen only a few times. The chain carries TRBV20-1 and TRBJ2-7; the D is unclear. The V gene lost 3 bases and the J gene lost 2 bases, with 14 bases spanning the gap. Germline V gives CDR1 DFQATT, CDR2 SNEGSKA (reference sequence). This CDR3 has 14 amino acids. DNA of the CDR3: TGCAGTGCTAGTAAACGAGACGGAGCCTACGAGCAGTACTTC. This gives the protein CSASKRDGAYEQYF.

This clonotype was recorded a few times. The rearrangement links TRBV7-6 to TRBJ2-3; TRBD2 aligns across 8 bases. Germline-derived CDR1 and CDR2 are SGHVS and FNYEAQ. The CDR3 extends over 14 amino acids. V was clipped by 5 bases and J by 2 bases; unmatched bases: 3. The CDR3 region is CASSRGGFTDTQYF. In DNA, the CDR3 is TGTGCCAGCAGCCGCGGGGGGTTCACAGATACGCAGTATTTT.

The V and J genes are TRBV20-1 and TRBJ2-3; weak D call: TRBD2 (6 bases). The germline CDR1 and CDR2 sequences are DFQATT and SNEGSKA (reference sequence). V lost 0 bases to trimming and J lost 2 bases, with 15 bases between them. The CDR3 is 16 amino acids. This CDR3 is CSARDLVADLTDTQYF. As DNA, the CDR3 is TGCAGTGCTAGAGATCTGGTAGCGGATCTCACAGATACGCAGTATTTT.

This clonotype was seen a few times. CDR3 region: CASSRLAGEFEFF. The CDR3 DNA reads as TGTGCCAGCAGTCGACTAGCGGGAGAATTCGAGTTCTTC. The rearrangement joins TRBV2 to TRBJ2-1, with 12 bases that match TRBD2. The CDR3 loop spans 13 amino acids. In germline, CDR1 is SNHLY, CDR2 FYNNEI. V was pared by 5 bases and J by 14 bases, with 7 bases of the junction left unmatched.

The rearrangement uses TRBV9 and TRBJ2-3; TRBD2 is a possible D gene (6 bases). Germline V gene lookup returns CDR1 SGDLS and CDR2 YYNGEE. The germline V and J ends were trimmed by 1 base and 3 bases, with 15 bases remaining between them. The CDR3 spans 16 residues. The CDR3 nucleotides read TGTGCCAGCAGCGTATCTGTCGGGAGCCGGACAGATACGCAGTATTTT. Protein product: CASSVSVGSRTDTQYF. The full variable domain, in which reference TRBV9 and TRBJ2-3 provide the parts outside the CDR3, is DSGVTQTPKHLITATGQRVTLRCSPRSGDLSVYWYQQSLDQGLQFLIQYYNGEERAKGNILERFSAQQFPDLHSELNLSSLELGDSALYFCASSVSVGSRTDTQYFGPGTRLTVL.

This clonotype showed up just once. The gene calls are TRBV3-1 and TRBJ2-5; 9 bases agree with TRBD2. V shed 4 bases, J shed 4 bases, and the junction held 7 bases outside the gene matches. Germline V gives CDR1 LGHDT, CDR2 YNNKEL (reference sequence). This CDR3 is 15 amino acids long. CDR3 protein: CASSLFAGGPETQYF. CDR3 coding DNA: TGTGCCAGCAGCCTATTCGCGGGGGGGCCAGAGACCCAGTACTTC.

This clonotype was seen a handful of times. The rearrangement joins TRBV5-1 to TRBJ1-2, with a tentative D call TRBD1 (5 bases). This CDR3 comprises 12 residues. Trimming took off 0 bases at V and 7 bases at J, with 7 bases between the two ends. Germline CDR1 is SGHRS and CDR2 is YFSETQ. This chain's CDR3 is CASSLVGGGYTF. The CDR3 bases are TGCGCCAGCAGCTTGGTCGGGGGTGGCTACACCTTC. Together with reference TRBV5-1 and TRBJ1-2, the CDR3 gives the full variable domain: KAGVTQTPRYLIKTRGQQVTLSCSPISGHRSVSWYQQTPGQGLQFLFEYFSETQRNKGNFPGRFSGRQFSNSRSEMNVSTLELGDSALYLCASSLVGGGYTFGSGTRLTVV.

The chain recombines TRBV10-3 with TRBJ1-2; TRBD1 might be the D (6 bases). The CDR3 sequence is 13 residues long. Deletions cut 7 bases from V and 4 bases from J, with 13 bases between. The germline CDR1 and CDR2 sequences are ENHRY and SYGVKD. CDR3 loop: CAINPGVGYGYTF. For the CDR3, the DNA is TGTGCCATCAATCCAGGGGTAGGCTATGGCTACACCTTC.

The V gene is TRBV6-1, the J gene TRBJ2-1, with D possibly called TRBD1 or TRBD2 (6 bases each). CDR1 is MNHNS, CDR2 SASEGT, per germline. The germline V and J ends were trimmed by 1 base and 6 bases, with 16 bases remaining between them. This CDR3 comprises 16 residues. The CDR3 loop reads CASSEVGGPWGNEQFF. Here the CDR3 DNA reads TGTGCCAGCAGTGAAGTGGGGGGCCCATGGGGCAATGAGCAGTTCTTC.

This clonotype was recorded a few times. The chain has TRBV7-9 and TRBJ2-1; 13 nucleotides line up with TRBD2. The germline V gene has CDR1 SEHNR and CDR2 FQNEAQ (reference sequence). This CDR3 spans 13 amino acids. With V trimmed by 4 bases and J by 15 bases, 6 bases remained unmatched. This CDR3 reads CASSSGTSGTRFF. The CDR3 nucleotides read TGTGCCAGCAGCTCAGGGACTAGCGGGACCCGGTTCTTC. Using reference TRBV7-9 and TRBJ2-1 for the parts outside the CDR3, the full variable domain is DTGVSQNPRHKITKRGQNVTFRCDPISEHNRLYWYRQTLGQGPEFLTYFQNEAQLEKSRLLSDRFSAERPKGSFSTLEIQRTEQGDSAMYLCASSSGTSGTRFFGPGTRLTVL.

This clonotype was recorded a few times. The gene calls are TRBV5-1 and TRBJ1-1; possible D gene TRBD1, 6 bases. V lost 4 bases and J lost 3, with 16 bases in between. Germline values: CDR1 SGHRS, CDR2 YFSETQ. CDR3 length equals 15 residues. CDR3 bases: TGCGCCAGCAGCAATCGGACAGCTCAGGACACTGAAGCTTTCTTT. It is translated as CASSNRTAQDTEAFF.